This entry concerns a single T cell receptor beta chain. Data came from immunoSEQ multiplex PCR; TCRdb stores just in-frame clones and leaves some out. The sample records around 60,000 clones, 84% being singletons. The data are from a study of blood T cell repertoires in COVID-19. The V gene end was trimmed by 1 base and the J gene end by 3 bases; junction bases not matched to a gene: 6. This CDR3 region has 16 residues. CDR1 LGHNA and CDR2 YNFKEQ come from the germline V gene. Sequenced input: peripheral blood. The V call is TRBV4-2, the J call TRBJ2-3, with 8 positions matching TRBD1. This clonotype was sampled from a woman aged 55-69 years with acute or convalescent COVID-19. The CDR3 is CASSQGTGTGTDTQYF. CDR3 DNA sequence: TGTGCCAGCAGCCAAGGAACTGGGACAGGTACAGATACGCAGTATTTT.